The 25 T cell receptor beta chains below all came from one sample that was sequenced in a study of T cell responses to AZD1222 COVID-19 vaccine. Assay used: immunoSEQ multiplex PCR; TCRdb lists only in-frame clones, some missing. The sample holds around 100,000 clones, approximately 87% seen once. The material was peripheral blood, obtained on day 0 of AZD1222 vaccination. The source is an adult in good health.

The chain combines TRBV11-3 with TRBJ2-1; D remains ambiguous. V shed 4 bases and J shed 7 bases, with 11 bases lying between them. This CDR3 contains 13 residues. CDR1 is SGHNT and CDR2 is YENEEA in the germline V gene. Written as DNA, the CDR3 is TGTGCCAGCAGCTCCCCCCATGGGAATGAGCAGTTCTTC. This translates into CASSSPHGNEQFF.

This clone is a singleton in its sample. DNA of the CDR3: TGTGCCAGCAGTGTACGAGAAAAAGAGACCCAGTACTTC. Translated, it gives CASSVREKETQYF. V and J are TRBV25-1 and TRBJ2-5; D is undetermined. Germline loops: CDR1 MGHDK, CDR2 SYGVNS. V was pared by 4 bases and J by 3 bases, with 9 bases between. This CDR3 is 13 amino acids long.

The genes are TRBV6-5 and TRBJ1-2, with 11 bases matching TRBD1. V lost 6 bases and J lost 1; bases outside the gene matches: 4. The germline gives CDR1 MNHEY, CDR2 SVGAGI. This CDR3 region has 15 residues. The CDR3 is CASSSGTGGNYGYTF. The CDR3 coding sequence is TGTGCCAGCAGCTCCGGGACAGGGGGTAACTATGGCTACACCTTC.

The rearrangement uses TRBV19 and TRBJ2-1; D is unclear. The ends were cut back, 1 base at V and 0 bases at J, with 7 bases in the middle. Looked up from germline, CDR1 is LNHDA and CDR2 is SQIVND (reference sequence). The CDR3 is 15 amino acids. CDR3 coding DNA: TGTGCCAGTAGTATAGTTACAGTCTCCTACAATGAGCAGTTCTTC. Translating it yields CASSIVTVSYNEQFF.

This chain links TRBV3-1 (or the pseudogene TRBV3-2) with TRBJ2-1; TRBD2 agrees at 7 bases. The V gene end was trimmed by 3 bases and the J gene end by 8 bases; junction bases not matched to a gene: 4. The CDR3 has 13 amino acids. The germline CDR1 and CDR2 sequences are LGHDT and YNNKEL (reference sequence). The CDR3 sequence is CASSHPSGDEQFF. DNA of the CDR3: TGTGCCAGCAGCCACCCTAGCGGCGATGAGCAGTTCTTC.

The chain uses TRBV19 and TRBJ1-4, with D tentatively TRBD1 (6 bases). Trimming pared 3 bases from V and 5 bases from J, leaving 16 bases between. The CDR3 spans 16 residues. Germline V lookup: CDR1 LNHDA, CDR2 SQIVND (reference sequence). CDR3 loop: CASSIGQTRRNEKLFF. For the CDR3, the DNA is TGTGCCAGTAGTATTGGACAGACACGGCGGAATGAAAAACTGTTTTTT.

The V call is TRBV6-5, the J call TRBJ1-2; D uncertain. This CDR3 region has 16 residues. The V and J ends lost 2 bases and 6 bases respectively, with 19 bases between them. The V gene's germline CDR1 is MNHEY and CDR2 SVGAGI. This CDR3 is CASSYTTPQRGDGYTF. The CDR3 DNA sequence: TGTGCCAGCAGTTACACGACCCCACAGCGCGGCGATGGCTACACCTTC.

The rearrangement links TRBV6-6 to TRBJ1-1, with TRBD1 as a possible D gene (5 bases). Trimming removed 5 bases at V and 5 bases at J, with 15 bases between. This CDR3 is 14 amino acids long. CDR1 MNHNY and CDR2 SVGAGI come from the germline V gene (reference sequence). The CDR3 spells CASSRPPEGTEAFF. The CDR3, as DNA: TGTGCCAGCAGTAGGCCTCCCGAGGGGACTGAAGCTTTCTTT.

The V gene is TRBV6-2 or TRBV6-3, the J gene TRBJ2-5; 10 nucleotides agree with TRBD2. V dropped 0 bases and J dropped 1; count of bases not matched to a gene: 2. From germline, CDR1 is MNHEY and CDR2 SVGEGT. This CDR3 has 16 amino acids. The CDR3 spells CASSYSASGSQETQYF. In DNA, the CDR3 is TGTGCCAGCAGTTACTCTGCTAGCGGGAGCCAAGAGACCCAGTACTTC.

This rearrangement joins TRBV6-6 to TRBJ2-6; unclear D gene. Germline V gene sequence: CDR1 MNHNY, CDR2 SVGAGI (reference sequence). Trimming left V 5 bases short and J 0 bases short, with 8 bases between. CDR3 length: 15 residues. The CDR3: CASSPTVSGANVLTF. The CDR3 DNA is TGTGCCAGCAGTCCGACGGTCTCTGGGGCCAACGTCCTGACTTTC.

The CDR3: CASSGVMDQPQHF. CDR3 bases: TGTGCCAGCAGTGGGGTAATGGATCAGCCCCAGCATTTT. This chain links TRBV7-9 with TRBJ1-5; D gene ambiguous. The CDR3 extends over 13 amino acids. The germline V gene encodes CDR1 SEHNR and CDR2 FQNEAQ (reference sequence). V lost 6 bases to trimming and J lost 5 bases, with 11 bases between them. Full variable domain (remainder filled in from reference TRBV7-9 and TRBJ1-5): DTGVSQNPRHKITKRGQNVTFRCDPISEHNRLYWYRQTLGQGPEFLTYFQNEAQLEKSRLLSDRFSAERPKGSFSTLEIQRTEQGDSAMYLCASSGVMDQPQHFGDGTRLSIL.

This clone was seen ten or more times. This chain uses TRBV3-1 (or the pseudogene TRBV3-2) with TRBJ2-5, with 7 bases matching TRBD2. The CDR3 length is 15 residues. With 1 base clipped from V and 5 bases from J, the junction kept 7 bases outside the gene matches. Germline V gene sequence: CDR1 LGHDT, CDR2 YNNKEL (reference sequence). The CDR3 nucleotides are TGTGCCAGCAGCCAAGGGGGACTACGCAGGGAGACCCAGTACTTC. Protein: CASSQGGLRRETQYF.

There are many counts of this clone. This chain links TRBV6-6 with TRBJ2-5; tentatively, D is TRBD2 (7 bases). Germline assignment: CDR1 MNHNY and CDR2 SVGAGI (reference sequence). This CDR3 region has 14 residues. V was pared by 4 bases and J by 5 bases, with 14 bases between. The CDR3 protein is CASSSLGGQETQYF. The CDR3 coding sequence is TGTGCCAGCAGTTCCCTGGGGGGGCAGGAGACCCAGTACTTC.

The rearrangement links TRBV5-1 to TRBJ2-3, with 8 nucleotides matching TRBD2. Germline lookup yields CDR1 SGHRS and CDR2 YFSETQ. This CDR3 spans 15 amino acids. After removal of 2 bases from V and 2 bases from J, the junction contained 4 bases not matched to a gene. CDR3 sequence: CASSFRTSPTDTQYF. CDR3 bases: TGCGCCAGCAGCTTTAGGACTAGCCCCACAGATACGCAGTATTTT.

This clone showed up just once. This sequence joins TRBV5-4 and TRBJ2-7; D possibly matches TRBD1 or TRBD2 (5 bases each). Germline CDR1 and CDR2: SGHNT and YYREEE (reference sequence). This CDR3 is built from 12 residues. The V end lost 3 bases, the J end lost 6 bases, and 10 bases lay between the germline ends. The CDR3 bases are TGTGCCAGCAGCTCCGGGACGTCCGAGCAGTACTTC. Its protein product is CASSSGTSEQYF.

The genes are TRBV5-4 and TRBJ1-2; the D gene is possibly TRBD1 (5 bases). V was trimmed by 0 bases and J by 6 bases, leaving 9 bases between them. The V gene's germline CDR1 is SGHNT and CDR2 YYREEE (reference sequence). The CDR3 spans 13 residues. CDR3: CASSLDRRNGYTF. CDR3 in DNA: TGTGCCAGCAGCTTGGACAGGAGGAATGGCTACACCTTC.

The gene calls are TRBV19 and TRBJ1-1; D unclear. The germline V gene has CDR1 LNHDA and CDR2 SQIVND (reference sequence). V was pared by 3 bases and J by 4 bases, with 15 bases between. CDR3 size: 15 residues. CDR3 nucleotides: TGTGCCAGTAGTATCGGGAAGGGTGAGTTCACTGAAGCTTTCTTT. Encoded protein: CASSIGKGEFTEAFF.

This sequence joins TRBV6-4 and TRBJ1-6; D call uncertain. Germline V CDR1 and CDR2: MRHNA, SNTAGT. Trimming took off 1 base at V and 0 bases at J, with 10 bases between the two ends. There are 17 residues in the CDR3. CDR3 sequence reads: CASSDCEADSYNSPLHF. CDR3 sequence (DNA): TGTGCCAGCAGTGACTGTGAAGCCGACTCCTATAATTCACCCCTCCACTTT.

This chain links TRBV28 with TRBJ1-3, with D hard to call. Germline V gene data show CDR1 as MDHEN and CDR2 as SYDVKM. The CDR3 is 20 residues long. V shed 1 base and J shed 0 bases, with 22 bases lying between them. The CDR3 loop reads CASSLFIETDKMSSGNTIYF. The CDR3 DNA reads TGTGCCAGCAGTTTATTTATTGAAACAGATAAGATGAGCTCTGGAAACACCATATATTTT.

V gene TRBV11-2 combines with J gene TRBJ1-1, with 7 bases lining up with TRBD1. Trimming removed 3 bases from V and 0 bases from J; junction bases left unmatched: 4. The CDR3 consists of 15 residues. In germline, CDR1 is SGHAT, CDR2 FQNNGV. The CDR3 DNA follows: TGTGCCAGCAGCTTGGGACAGATCATGAACACTGAAGCTTTCTTT. Protein product: CASSLGQIMNTEAFF.

The gene calls are TRBV5-4 and TRBJ2-2; unclear D gene. The CDR3 runs to 13 residues. The V end was cut by 2 bases, the J end by 8 bases, with 10 bases between. In germline, CDR1 is SGHNT, CDR2 YYREEE (reference sequence). The DNA for the CDR3 is TGTGCCAGCAGCTTCCCCACTGTGGGGGAGCTGTTTTTT. It codes for CASSFPTVGELFF.

The chain links TRBV9 to TRBJ2-3; D ambiguous. CDR3 size: 13 residues. Trimming shortened V by 7 bases and J by 1 base, and 10 bases separated the two germline ends. Germline assignment: CDR1 SGDLS and CDR2 YYNGEE. The CDR3 region has the DNA TGTGCCAGCTCCCGGCAGGGCACAGATACGCAGTATTTT. It yields the protein CASSRQGTDTQYF.

This chain links TRBV27 with TRBJ2-3; D ambiguous. CDR3 length: 18 residues. Trimming removed 1 base at V and 3 bases at J, with 20 bases between. Germline V lookup: CDR1 MNHEY, CDR2 SMNVEV (reference sequence). The CDR3 sequence: CASSLYTPTTLATDTQYF. The DNA for the CDR3 is TGTGCCAGCAGTTTATACACCCCCACTACCTTAGCTACAGATACGCAGTATTTT.

This chain uses TRBV19 with TRBJ1-2, with D maybe TRBD1 (5 bases). Germline values: CDR1 LNHDA, CDR2 SQIVND (reference sequence). V lost 3 bases to trimming and J lost 7 bases, with 18 bases between them. This CDR3 is built from 15 residues. The chain's CDR3 is CASSIYRQPWSGYTF. The CDR3 DNA follows: TGTGCCAGTAGTATTTACCGACAGCCGTGGAGTGGCTACACCTTC.

The V and J genes are TRBV6-2 or TRBV6-3 and TRBJ1-4; no firm D call. Per germline, CDR1 MNHEY and CDR2 SVGEGT. V was shortened by 0 bases and J by 13 bases, with 15 bases between the two germline ends. There are 14 residues in the CDR3. In DNA form, the CDR3 reads TGTGCCAGCAGTTACTCGGCAGGAGGGTTGAGACTGTTTTTT. It is translated as CASSYSAGGLRLFF.